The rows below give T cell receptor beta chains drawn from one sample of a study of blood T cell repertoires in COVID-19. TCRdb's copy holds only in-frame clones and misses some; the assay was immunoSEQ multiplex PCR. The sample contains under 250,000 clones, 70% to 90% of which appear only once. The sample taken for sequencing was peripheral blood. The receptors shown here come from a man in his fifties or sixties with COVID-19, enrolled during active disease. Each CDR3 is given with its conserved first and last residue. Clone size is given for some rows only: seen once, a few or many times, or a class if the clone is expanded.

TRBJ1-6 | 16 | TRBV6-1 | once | CASSATLAHGDSPLHF
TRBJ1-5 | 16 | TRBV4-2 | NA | CASSQGGQGLNQPQHF
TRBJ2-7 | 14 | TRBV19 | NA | CAREPAESSYEQYF
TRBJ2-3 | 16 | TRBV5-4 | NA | CASSRIAGGSTDTQYF
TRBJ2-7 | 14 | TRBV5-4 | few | CASSPIQGESEQYF
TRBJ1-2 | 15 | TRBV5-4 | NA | CASSLPGTGSYGYTF
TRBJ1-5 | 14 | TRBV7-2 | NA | CASSSSGANQPQHF
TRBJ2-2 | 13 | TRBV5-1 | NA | CAGRDQDTGELFF
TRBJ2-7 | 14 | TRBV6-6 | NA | CASRTGTATYEQYF
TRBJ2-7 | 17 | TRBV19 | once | CASSMPREGQASYEQYF
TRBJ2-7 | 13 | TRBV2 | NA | CASSWDRVHEQYF
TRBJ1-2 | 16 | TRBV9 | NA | CASSETVEAGAYGYTF
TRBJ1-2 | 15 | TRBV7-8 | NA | CASSTRTEANYGYTF
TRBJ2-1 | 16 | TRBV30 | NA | CAWSNHPGLAGNEQFF
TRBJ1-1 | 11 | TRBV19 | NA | CASSRTVEAFF
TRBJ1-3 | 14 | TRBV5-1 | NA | CASQTGLSGNTIYF
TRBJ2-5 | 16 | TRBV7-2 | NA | CASSLMRQGAGETQYF
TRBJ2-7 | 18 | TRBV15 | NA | CATSRELGGLQSSYEQYF
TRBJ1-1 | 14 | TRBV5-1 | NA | CASSLAAVNTEAFF
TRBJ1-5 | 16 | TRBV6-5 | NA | CASSYPLQGAAQPQHF
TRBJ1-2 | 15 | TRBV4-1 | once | CASSQEQGANYGYTF
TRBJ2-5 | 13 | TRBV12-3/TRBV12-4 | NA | CASSLSGGETQYF
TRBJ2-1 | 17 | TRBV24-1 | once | CATSDTILTSSYNEQFF
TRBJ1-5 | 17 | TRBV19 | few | CASSIVVETGINQPQHF
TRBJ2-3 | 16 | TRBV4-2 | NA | CASSLRTSGSTDTQYF
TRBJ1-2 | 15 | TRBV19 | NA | CASSEDRDHIDGYTF
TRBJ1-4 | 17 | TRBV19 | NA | CASSILSQGGTNEKLFF
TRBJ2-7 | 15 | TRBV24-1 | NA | CATSDRKQARAEQYF
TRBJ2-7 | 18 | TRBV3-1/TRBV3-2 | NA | CASSQREPGQIIPYEQYF
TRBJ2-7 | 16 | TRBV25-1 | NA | CASSDNPGLARDEQYF
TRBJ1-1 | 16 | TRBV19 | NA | CASSIEAVALNTEAFF
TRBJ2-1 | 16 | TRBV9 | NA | CASSLRIAGGPNEQFF
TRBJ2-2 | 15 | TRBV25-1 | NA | CASSEGQEESGELFF
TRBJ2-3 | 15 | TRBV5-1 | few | CASSLAGTSEDTQYF
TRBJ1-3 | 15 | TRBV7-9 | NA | CASSPGTGIQNTIYF
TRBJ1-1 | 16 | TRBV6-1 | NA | CASSEGTGDRGTEAFF
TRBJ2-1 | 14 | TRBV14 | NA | CASSQEGSGFEQFF
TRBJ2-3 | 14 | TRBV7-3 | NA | CASSSDRGTDTQYF
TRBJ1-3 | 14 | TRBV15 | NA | CATSRDSSGNTIYF
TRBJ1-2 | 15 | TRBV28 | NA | CASSYTGATNYGYTF
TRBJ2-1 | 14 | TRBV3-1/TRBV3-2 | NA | CASSFSGRVGEQFF
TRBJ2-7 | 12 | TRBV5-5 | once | CASSPEDYEQYF
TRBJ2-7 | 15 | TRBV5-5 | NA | CASSLGGQSSYEQYF
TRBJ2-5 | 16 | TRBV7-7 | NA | CASSLNLRGRPETQYF
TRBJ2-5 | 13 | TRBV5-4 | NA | CASSSTGQETQYF
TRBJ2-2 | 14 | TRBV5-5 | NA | CASRFSGYTGELFF
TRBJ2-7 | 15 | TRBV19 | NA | CASSIGTGFSYEQYF
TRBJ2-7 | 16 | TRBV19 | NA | CASSILTGTGLYEQYF
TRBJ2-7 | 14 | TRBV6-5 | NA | CASSSQPGHHEQYF
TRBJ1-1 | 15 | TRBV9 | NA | CASSVVGTGITEAFF
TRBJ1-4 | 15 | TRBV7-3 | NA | CASSLTGGSNEKLFF
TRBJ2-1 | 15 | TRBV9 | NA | CASSVASLPLNEQFF
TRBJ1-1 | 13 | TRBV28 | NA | CASRQQGDTEAFF
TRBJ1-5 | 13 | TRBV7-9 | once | CASSPQGNQPQHF